The clone carrying this T cell receptor (beta chain) has ten or more counts. Its antigen is not known. The sample originates from a study of CD8 T cells in ankylosing spondylitis. Study results and limitations: A TCR beta motif made of under 10 highly homologous variants seemed typical of ankylosing spondylitis blood.

TCRdb re-called the 5' RACE reads through MiXCR, storing one row per CDR3 protein. This sample has about 800,000 distinct CDR3 sequences, with approximately 12% found just once. V lost 4 bases and J lost 1; bases outside the gene matches: 2. The CDR3 is made up of 17 amino acids. Germline lookup yields CDR1 LGHNA and CDR2 YNFKEQ. J is TRBJ2-4 and V is TRBV4-2; TRBD2 matches 15 bases. The origin of this receptor is a male donor with ankylosing spondylitis. Sequenced: blood, either unsorted or a sorted T cell fraction (not recorded which). CDR3 in DNA: TGTGCCAGCAGCCTGGGACTAGCGGGAGGCGCCAAAAACATTCAGTACTTC. Its translation: CASSLGLAGGAKNIQYF.